This is a list of T cell receptor beta chains from one sample in a study of T cell changes during pregnancy in multiple sclerosis. Clones were read by immunoSEQ multiplex PCR, and TCRdb kept only the in-frame ones, dropping some. The table has tens of thousands of clones, around 90% seen once; the top ten hold about 2.9%. The source was peripheral blood, collected in the third trimester of pregnancy. These receptor sequences come from a female donor in good health, enrolled as a control in a pregnancy study. The CDR3 runs from the conserved cysteine through the conserved F or W. The D gene is left open where the match is weak. Clone sizes are given selectively: once, few, many, or a class where the clone is expanded.

clone size | J gene | D gene | V gene | CDR3 DNA | CDR3 protein
- | TRBJ2-7 | - | TRBV19 | TGTGCCAGTACCCCCAAAGGAACAGGAGCCTACGAGCAGTACTTC | CASTPKGTGAYEQYF
- | TRBJ2-5 | TRBD1 | TRBV28 | TGTGCCAGCAGTTTATTGACAGGGAATAGTGAGACCCAGTACTTC | CASSLLTGNSETQYF
- | TRBJ1-5 | - | TRBV5-8 | TGTGCCAGCAGCCCTAATCAGCCCCAGCATTTT | CASSPNQPQHF
few | TRBJ1-1 | - | TRBV25-1 | TGTGCCAGCAGTGCACAGGGCAATGCTTTCTTT | CASSAQGNAFF
- | TRBJ2-7 | - | TRBV7-2 | TGTGCCAGCAGCTTCTTGGACAGAAACGAGCAGTACTTC | CASSFLDRNEQYF
few | TRBJ1-2 | - | TRBV1 | TGCACCAGCAGCCGGGTGACAGTTAACTATGGCTACACCTTC | CTSSRVTVNYGYTF
- | TRBJ1-5 | - | TRBV2 | TGTGCCGCGGGGGGGAATAGCAATCAGCCCCAGCATTTT | CAAGGNSNQPQHF
- | TRBJ2-5 | - | TRBV12-5 | TGTGCTAGTGGTTTGGCCCCGGAGCAAGAGACCCAGTACTTC | CASGLAPEQETQYF
- | TRBJ2-1 | TRBD2 | TRBV5-4 | TGTGCCAGCAGCTTCGCGGGGGGCCGGAATGAGCAGTTCTTC | CASSFAGGRNEQFF
- | TRBJ2-5 | - | TRBV7-6 | TGTGCCAGCAGCCAGGCGCAATCGGAGACCCAGTACTTC | CASSQAQSETQYF
few | TRBJ2-1 | - | TRBV7-7 | TGTGCCAGCAGCCCCAGTACGGGAGAAAGGAATGAGCAGTTCTTC | CASSPSTGERNEQFF
- | TRBJ1-1 | - | TRBV5-1 | TGCGCCAGCAGCTTGTATCGGCGAGGCACTGAAGCTTTCTTT | CASSLYRRGTEAFF
- | TRBJ2-5 | - | TRBV6-6 | TGTGCCAGCAGTTCGACTCAAGAGACCCAGTACTTC | CASSSTQETQYF
- | TRBJ2-3 | TRBD2 | TRBV9 | TGTGCCAGCAGCGTAGAAGGGCGGGGGGGATACACAGATACGCAGTATTTT | CASSVEGRGGYTDTQYF
- | TRBJ2-7 | TRBD2 | TRBV6-5 | TGTGCCAGCAGTTACTCCAGGCGGGAGATAGTTTACGAGCAGTACTTC | CASSYSRREIVYEQYF
- | TRBJ1-5 | - | TRBV6-6 | TGTGCCAGCAGTTACCGTCGGGGGACCAGCAATCAGCCCCAGCATTTT | CASSYRRGTSNQPQHF
- | TRBJ1-2 | - | TRBV7-2 | TGTGCCAGCAGCCCACGGACATCCCCTAGGTATGGCTACACCTTC | CASSPRTSPRYGYTF
- | TRBJ2-3 | TRBD2 | TRBV6-4 | TGTGCCAGCAGTGACTCTGGCGGGAGTGGGACAGATACGCAGTATTTT | CASSDSGGSGTDTQYF
- | TRBJ2-1 | TRBD2 | TRBV7-3 | TGTGCCAGCAGCTCCCTGGGACTAGCGGAGAACAATGAGCAGTTCTTC | CASSSLGLAENNEQFF
few | TRBJ2-3 | TRBD2 | TRBV4-3 | TGCGCCAGCAGCCAAGTTCCGGGGGGGGGACTTCCATTCCGCGGTACGCAGTATTTT | CASSQVPGGGLPFRGTQYF
- | TRBJ2-1 | - | TRBV5-4 | TGTGCCAGCAGCTTAAACCTAGAGTCCCATGAGCAGTTCTTC | CASSLNLESHEQFF
- | TRBJ1-2 | TRBD1 | TRBV6-5 | TGTGCCACCTTGACAGGGGATGGCTACACCTTC | CATLTGDGYTF
- | TRBJ2-7 | - | TRBV13 | TGTGCCAGCAGCTTTCCTCTTGGGAGCCCGTCCTACGAGCAGTACTTC | CASSFPLGSPSYEQYF
- | TRBJ1-1 | - | TRBV5-8 | TGTGCCAGCGGGCTACAGGGGAACACTGAAGCTTTCTTT | CASGLQGNTEAFF
- | TRBJ1-5 | - | TRBV5-1 | TGCGCCAGCAGCTTGGCAGGGTCGAATCAGCCCCAGCATTTT | CASSLAGSNQPQHF
- | TRBJ1-1 | - | TRBV19 | TGTGCCAGTAGTACCTACCAGGAGAACACTGAAGCTTTCTTT | CASSTYQENTEAFF
- | TRBJ2-4 | - | TRBV18 | TGTGCCAGCTCACCACCAGCACAGGGCAAAAACATTCAGTACTTC | CASSPPAQGKNIQYF
- | TRBJ2-1 | - | TRBV5-1 | TGCGCCAGCAGCGACAGGACCGACTCCTACAATGAGCAGTTCTTC | CASSDRTDSYNEQFF
- | TRBJ1-2 | - | TRBV6-6 | TGTGCCAGCAGAAGCGGTGGGGACTATGGCTACACCTTC | CASRSGGDYGYTF
- | TRBJ2-7 | - | TRBV21-1 | TGTGCCAGCAGCACCCCTAAAGGGGCTTCGTCCCACGAGCAGTACTTC | CASSTPKGASSHEQYF
- | TRBJ1-1 | - | TRBV10-1 | TGCGCCAGCAGTGAGGCAGGGAAATCGTTTAGGAACACTGAAGCTTTCTTT | CASSEAGKSFRNTEAFF
- | TRBJ2-1 | TRBD2 | TRBV5-1 | TGCGCCAGCAGCCCTGCCGGGACTAGCGGGGGGGCCAACGAGCAGTTCTTC | CASSPAGTSGGANEQFF
- | TRBJ2-1 | - | TRBV5-6 | TGTGCCAGCACTACAGGGTTCGGAAATGAGCAGTTCTTC | CASTTGFGNEQFF
- | TRBJ2-3 | TRBD2 | TRBV2 | TGTGCCAGCAGTGAAACAGCGGGAGGGGCAGATACGCAGTATTTT | CASSETAGGADTQYF
- | TRBJ1-5 | - | TRBV6-5 | TGTGCCAGCAGTTACTCGTTCAGGGAAGGTCAGCCCCAGCATTTT | CASSYSFREGQPQHF
- | TRBJ2-5 | - | TRBV5-1 | TGCGCCAGCAGCTTGGGAGGAGTAGGGGTCCAAGAGACCCAGTACTTC | CASSLGGVGVQETQYF
- | TRBJ2-7 | TRBD2 | TRBV19 | TGTGCCAGTAGTATTGGGACTAGCGGGAACGAGCAGTACTTC | CASSIGTSGNEQYF
- | TRBJ1-2 | - | TRBV6-4 | TGTGCCAGCAGTGAACAAATTGGGGGCAACTATGGCTACACCTTC | CASSEQIGGNYGYTF
- | TRBJ1-1 | - | TRBV11-3 | TGTGCCAGCAGCCTAAGCGGGGTCTCTCGGGCTTTCTTT | CASSLSGVSRAFF
- | TRBJ2-2 | TRBD1 | TRBV9 | TGTGCCAGCAGCGTGGGACAGGGGAGAATCCAATCGAACACCGGGGAGCTGTTTTTT | CASSVGQGRIQSNTGELFF
- | TRBJ2-3 | TRBD2 | TRBV4-1 | TGCGCCAGCAGCCAAGAATCCGGGACTAGCGTTCATACGCAGTATTTT | CASSQESGTSVHTQYF
- | TRBJ1-2 | TRBD1 | TRBV4-1 | TGCGCCAGCAGCCTGGACAGGACTAACTATGGCTACACCTTC | CASSLDRTNYGYTF
- | TRBJ2-5 | TRBD1 | TRBV19 | TGTGCCAGTAGTAAATTCACGGGACAGGGACAAGAGACCCAGTACTTC | CASSKFTGQGQETQYF
- | TRBJ2-7 | TRBD1 | TRBV4-1 | TGCGCCAGCAGCCAGCCCGGGACAGGGCAGATGTACGAGCAGTACTTC | CASSQPGTGQMYEQYF
- | TRBJ1-1 | TRBD1 | TRBV28 | TGTGCCAGCAGTTTTATGAGGGGGCGGGCGTCTGAAGCTTTCTTT | CASSFMRGRASEAFF